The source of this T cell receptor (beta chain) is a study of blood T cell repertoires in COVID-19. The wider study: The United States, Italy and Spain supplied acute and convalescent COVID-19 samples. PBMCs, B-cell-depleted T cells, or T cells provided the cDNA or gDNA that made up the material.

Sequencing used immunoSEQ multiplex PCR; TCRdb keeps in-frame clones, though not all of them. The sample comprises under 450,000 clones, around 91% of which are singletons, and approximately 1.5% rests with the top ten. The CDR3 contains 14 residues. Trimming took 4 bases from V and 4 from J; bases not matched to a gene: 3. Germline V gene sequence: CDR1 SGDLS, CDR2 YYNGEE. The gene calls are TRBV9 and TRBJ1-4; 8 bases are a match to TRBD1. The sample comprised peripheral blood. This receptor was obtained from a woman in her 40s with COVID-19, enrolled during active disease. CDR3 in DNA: TGTGCCAGCAGCCAGGGGGCCTATAATGAAAAACTGTTTTTT. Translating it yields CASSQGAYNEKLFF.